Listed below are T cell receptor beta chains from one sample, sequenced in a study of shared T cell receptors in the human thymus. TCRdb keeps only in-frame clones here, not all; method: immunoSEQ multiplex PCR. The data show hundreds of thousands of clones, 70% to 80% seen once. Another study also made use of these data, one on human thymus T cells.

Sequenced sample: thymocytes. These receptors came from a boy under two years old with a congenital heart defect. Both conserved end residues are part of each CDR3. A D gene is named only where the DNA matches it firmly. Some rows have no size entry. The others give once, few or many, or a class for an expanded clone.

TRBV30	TRBJ2-3	NA	NA	TGTGCCTGGAGTGATGCTAGAAGAACAACAGATACGCAGTATTTT	CAWSDARRTTDTQYF
TRBV25-1	TRBJ1-2	NA	NA	TGTGCCAGCAGTCAGTCAGGCCACTATGGCTACACCTTC	CASSQSGHYGYTF
TRBV27	TRBJ2-7	TRBD2	NA	TGTGCCAGCAGATCCGGGACTAGCGGACCCTACGAGCAGTACTTC	CASRSGTSGPYEQYF
TRBV6-5	TRBJ2-7	NA	NA	TGTGCCAGCAGTGCGACCGCTAGCGCGACCTACGAGCAGTACTTC	CASSATASATYEQYF
TRBV5-1	TRBJ2-1	NA	NA	TGCGCCAGCAGCTTGACTTTAGCGGTTAGCTCCTACAATGAGCAGTTCTTC	CASSLTLAVSSYNEQFF
TRBV10-2	TRBJ2-7	TRBD2	NA	TGCGCCAGCAGTCTAGCGGGAGTAAGGGGGTACGAGCAGTACTTC	CASSLAGVRGYEQYF
TRBV14	TRBJ1-1	TRBD1	NA	TGTGCCAGCAGCCAGCCAGGACAGGGGCCTAACACTGAAGCTTTCTTT	CASSQPGQGPNTEAFF
TRBV7-2	TRBJ1-2	NA	NA	TGTGCCAGCAGCTTAGTGCAGGGCTCTAACTATGGCTACACCTTC	CASSLVQGSNYGYTF
TRBV19	TRBJ1-2	TRBD1	few	TGTGCCAGTAGCCCGAAACCTCCCCGGGACAGGTTCAGCTACACCTTC	CASSPKPPRDRFSYTF
TRBV30	TRBJ1-1	NA	NA	TGTGCCTGGAGCTCCGGAGGCCGGACTGAAGCTTTCTTT	CAWSSGGRTEAFF
TRBV15	TRBJ2-1	TRBD2	few	TGTGCCACCAGCAGAGATCAAAAGTCGGGGAGGGGCTCCTACAATGAGCAGTTCTTC	CATSRDQKSGRGSYNEQFF
TRBV27	TRBJ2-5	NA	few	TGTGCCAGCAGTCGCCGGGACAACCAAGAGACCCAGTACTTC	CASSRRDNQETQYF
TRBV7-6	TRBJ2-5	TRBD2	NA	TGTGCCAGCAGCTTAACCCCCCACCGGCGGGAGGAACTCGTAAACCAAGAGACCCAGTACTTC	CASSLTPHRREELVNQETQYF
TRBV6-1	TRBJ2-2	TRBD1	NA	TGTGCCAGCAGTGAAGCGCAGGACAGGCGGGCAACCGGGGAGCTGTTTTTT	CASSEAQDRRATGELFF
TRBV30	TRBJ1-5	NA	few	TGTGCCTGGAGTGTAGGTTGGGGACATAGCAATCAGCCCCAGCATTTT	CAWSVGWGHSNQPQHF
TRBV9	TRBJ2-5	TRBD1	NA	TGTGCCAGCAGTCCACCGGGACAGGGGAAAGAGACCCAGTACTTC	CASSPPGQGKETQYF
TRBV11-2	TRBJ2-2	NA	NA	TGTGCCAGCAGCTTAGGGGCGGTAGCTGGAGGGTCCGGGGAGCTGTTTTTT	CASSLGAVAGGSGELFF
TRBV19	TRBJ1-5	TRBD1	few	TGTGCCAGTAAGGACAGGGGGTACCAGCCCCAGCATTTT	CASKDRGYQPQHF
TRBV12-5	TRBJ2-2	TRBD2	NA	TGTGCTAGTGGTGCGGGGGGGACCGGGGAGCTGTTTTTT	CASGAGGTGELFF
TRBV27	TRBJ2-7	TRBD2	few	TGTGCCAGCAGCCGACAGCCCGTAGGACTAGCGGGAGACGAGCAGTACTTC	CASSRQPVGLAGDEQYF
TRBV28	TRBJ2-7	NA	few	TGTGCCAGCAGTAACCCCAGCGGACCCCCCAGCAGCGGGCAGTACTTC	CASSNPSGPPSSGQYF
TRBV5-6	TRBJ2-1	NA	NA	TGTGCCAGCAGCTTCAATGAGGGCCCCCGGAATGAGCAGTTCTTC	CASSFNEGPRNEQFF
TRBV4-3	TRBJ2-1	TRBD2	NA	TGCGCCAGCAGCCCTACGCCCCCGGGAGGGTTCGGCAATGAGCAGTTCTTC	CASSPTPPGGFGNEQFF
TRBV27	TRBJ2-7	TRBD1	NA	TGTGCCAGCAGTTTCTTGACAGGGGAGTACGAGCAGTACTTC	CASSFLTGEYEQYF
TRBV10-3	TRBJ2-7	NA	NA	TGTGCCATCAGGGAGGTAGGACACGTAAGCTACGAGCAGTACTTC	CAIREVGHVSYEQYF
TRBV27	TRBJ1-5	NA	NA	TGTGCCAGCAGTTTTTATAATCAGCCCCAGCATTTT	CASSFYNQPQHF
TRBV19	TRBJ2-2	TRBD2	few	TGTGCCAGTAGTACGGACGGACTAGCGACAAACACCGGGGAGCTGTTTTTT	CASSTDGLATNTGELFF
TRBV19	TRBJ2-6	TRBD1	few	TGTGCCAGTAGTTCCCTCTCGCTGGACAGGGTCTCTGGGGCCAACGTCCTGACTTTC	CASSSLSLDRVSGANVLTF
TRBV19	TRBJ2-2	NA	NA	TGTGCCCCCCACTTCTACTGGGAGCTGTTTTTT	CAPHFYWELFF
TRBV25-1	TRBJ2-5	TRBD2	NA	TGTGCCAACAGACGTCTCGCGGGAGACCAAGAGACCCAGTACTTC	CANRRLAGDQETQYF
TRBV25-1	TRBJ1-5	NA	NA	TGTGCCAGCAGTGAATCGGGGGTTCGAAGGGATAGCAATCAGCCCCAGCATTTT	CASSESGVRRDSNQPQHF
TRBV5-1	TRBJ2-7	NA	NA	TGCGCCAGCAGCTCAGCACCGGGACTTTCCTACGAGCAGTACTTC	CASSSAPGLSYEQYF
TRBV7-9	TRBJ2-7	NA	NA	TGTGCCAGCAGCGCGGGATCCTACGAGCAGTACTTC	CASSAGSYEQYF
TRBV11-2	TRBJ2-2	TRBD2	NA	TGTGCCAGCAGCTTAGGGGAGGGCGGGGAGCTGTTTTTT	CASSLGEGGELFF
TRBV4-2	TRBJ2-5	NA	few	TGTGCCAGCAGCCAAGGGAGGGACCCTCAAGAGACCCAGTACTTC	CASSQGRDPQETQYF
TRBV7-8	TRBJ2-7	NA	NA	TGTGCCAGCAGCTTAGGGCGGGGGCCCGACGAGCAGTACTTC	CASSLGRGPDEQYF
TRBV4-3	TRBJ2-3	NA	NA	TGCGCCAGCAGCCATCCCCCGACAGTCCAAGGGGTAGATACGCAGTATTTT	CASSHPPTVQGVDTQYF
TRBV7-2	TRBJ2-7	TRBD1	NA	TGTGCCAGCAGCCCCAGCGGCCGGGACAGATTCTACGAGCAGTACTTC	CASSPSGRDRFYEQYF
TRBV14	TRBJ2-5	TRBD2	NA	TGTGCCAGCAGCCAAGGAGGCTCGGGACTAGCGTTACAAGAGACCCAGTACTTC	CASSQGGSGLALQETQYF
TRBV6-5	TRBJ1-5	NA	NA	TGTGCCAGCAGCACAGGGAGATATAGCAATCAGCCCCAGCATTTT	CASSTGRYSNQPQHF
TRBV28	TRBJ2-2	TRBD1	NA	TGTGCCAGCAGGCCGACCCGCGGGACAGGGGCGAACACCGGGGAGCTGTTTTTT	CASRPTRGTGANTGELFF
TRBV6-4	TRBJ2-2	NA	NA	TGTGCCAGCAGTGACTCGACGGCCCTCGGGACAGGGGAGCTGTTTTTT	CASSDSTALGTGELFF
TRBV27	TRBJ2-3	NA	NA	TGTGCCAGCAGTGCCTGGGGGCTAGGGGAAACAGATACGCAGTATTTT	CASSAWGLGETDTQYF
TRBV4-3	TRBJ2-7	TRBD2	NA	TGCGCCAGCAGCCGATACCTAGCGGGTGATTGGGTGAACGAGCAGTACTTC	CASSRYLAGDWVNEQYF
TRBV27	TRBJ2-7	TRBD2	NA	TGTGCCAGCAGTTCACTAGCGAAGTCCTACGAGCAGTACTTC	CASSSLAKSYEQYF
TRBV5-6	TRBJ2-7	NA	NA	TGTGCCAGCAGCTTAATTAGCCTTAGCTCCTACGAGCAGTACTTC	CASSLISLSSYEQYF
TRBV7-9	TRBJ2-3	NA	NA	TGTGCCAGCAGCCTCACAGATACGCAGTATTTT	CASSLTDTQYF
TRBV20-1	TRBJ2-7	NA	NA	TGCAGTACTACTCCCTACGAGCAGTACTTC	CSTTPYEQYF
TRBV27	TRBJ2-7	NA	NA	TGTGCCAGCAGTTTAGGTCCCAGGGCCTACGAGCAGTACTTC	CASSLGPRAYEQYF
TRBV4-1	TRBJ2-7	TRBD1	NA	TGCGCCAGCAGCCTGCAGGGGGCTGGCGAGCAGTACTTC	CASSLQGAGEQYF
TRBV10-3	TRBJ2-3	NA	NA	TGTGCCATCACTCCCGGTGGAGGGAGTCAGAGAGATACGCAGTATTTT	CAITPGGGSQRDTQYF
TRBV28	TRBJ2-7	TRBD1	NA	TGTGCCAGCAGTTGGCCGGGACAGTGGGTCACCTACGAGCAGTACTTC	CASSWPGQWVTYEQYF
TRBV2	TRBJ1-1	TRBD1	NA	TGTGCCAGCAGGCCAGGGGGCCACCGACAGATGAACACTGAAGCTTTCTTT	CASRPGGHRQMNTEAFF
TRBV19	TRBJ2-2	NA	NA	TGTGCCAGTAGTATCCCAGGACACTCACCTAACACCGGGGAGCTGTTTTTT	CASSIPGHSPNTGELFF
TRBV15	TRBJ2-7	TRBD1	NA	TGTGCCACCAGCAGACCTGTGGACAGGAACCCCTACGAGCAGTACTTC	CATSRPVDRNPYEQYF
TRBV6-1	TRBJ1-3	NA	NA	TGTGCCAGCAGTGGAGGACTCCTAGTCCCCTCTGGAAACACCATATATTTT	CASSGGLLVPSGNTIYF
TRBV7-8	TRBJ1-1	NA	NA	TGTGCCAGCAGCTCAATTCCTAGAAACACTGAAGCTTTCTTT	CASSSIPRNTEAFF
TRBV6-5	TRBJ2-3	NA	NA	TGTGCCAGCAAAAAACATAGCAAAGATACGCAGTATTTT	CASKKHSKDTQYF
TRBV5-1	TRBJ2-7	NA	NA	TGCGCCAGCAGCTTGGCGACAGAAGCCTACGAGCAGTACTTC	CASSLATEAYEQYF
TRBV14	TRBJ1-1	TRBD1	NA	TGTGCCAGCAGCCTCAGACAGGGGGCGGTGGACACTGAAGCTTTCTTT	CASSLRQGAVDTEAFF